Given below is one T cell receptor (beta chain) in context. Source study methods: Reference gene primers were amplified, and this amplification served to estimate nucleated cell counts. Profiled with immunoSEQ multiplex PCR; TCRdb holds only in-frame clones, not every one. Clonal size and the V and J genes are those of that table, whereas D and trimming came from the DNA. This repertoire shows about 290,000 clones, just over 85% found once; its top ten account for less than 3%. These data are taken from a study of blood T cell repertoires in COVID-19. For the study at large: Samples representing acute and convalescent COVID-19 were sourced from the United States, Italy and Spain. The analysed material was cDNA or gDNA that came from T cells, B-cell-depleted T cells, or PBMCs.

This TCR was sampled from a woman in her twenties or thirties with active or convalescent COVID-19. Sample: peripheral blood.

In DNA, the CDR3 is TGTGCTAGTGGTTTCCACCCCAAACACGGGGGGGCGGTCTACAATGAGCAGTTCTTC. The encoded protein is CASGFHPKHGGAVYNEQFF. V and J are TRBV12-5 and TRBJ2-1, with 8 bases lining up with TRBD2. CDR1 is LGHNT, CDR2 FRNRAP, per germline. This CDR3 region has 19 residues. Germline trimming cut 3 bases from V and 3 bases from J; bases unmatched to any gene: 16.